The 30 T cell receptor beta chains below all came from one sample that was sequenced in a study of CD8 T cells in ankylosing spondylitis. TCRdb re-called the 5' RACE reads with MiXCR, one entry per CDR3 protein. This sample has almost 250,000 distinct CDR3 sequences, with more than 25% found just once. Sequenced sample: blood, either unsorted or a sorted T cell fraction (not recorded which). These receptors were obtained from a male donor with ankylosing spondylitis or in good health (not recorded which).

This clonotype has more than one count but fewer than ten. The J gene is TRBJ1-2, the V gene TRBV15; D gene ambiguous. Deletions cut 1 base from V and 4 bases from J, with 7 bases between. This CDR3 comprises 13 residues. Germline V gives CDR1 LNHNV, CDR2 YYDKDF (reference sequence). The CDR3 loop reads CATSRATLYGYTF. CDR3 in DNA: TGTGCCACCAGCAGAGCCACTCTCTATGGCTACACCTTC.

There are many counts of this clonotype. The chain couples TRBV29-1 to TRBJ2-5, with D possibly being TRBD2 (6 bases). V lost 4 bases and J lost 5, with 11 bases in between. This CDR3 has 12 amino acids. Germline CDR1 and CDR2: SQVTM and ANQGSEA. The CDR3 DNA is TGCAGCGTTGTGGCGGGGCCGGAGACCCAGTACTTC. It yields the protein CSVVAGPETQYF.

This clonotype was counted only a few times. DNA of the CDR3: TGCGCCAGCAATACCCTCGGGAGTAGCTCCTACGAGCAGTACTTC. Its translation: CASNTLGSSSYEQYF. J is TRBJ2-7 and V is TRBV10-2; weak D call: TRBD2 (6 bases). The CDR3 consists of 15 residues. Germline V gene lookup returns CDR1 WSHSY and CDR2 SAAADI. The V and J ends lost 7 bases and 0 bases respectively, with 16 bases between them.

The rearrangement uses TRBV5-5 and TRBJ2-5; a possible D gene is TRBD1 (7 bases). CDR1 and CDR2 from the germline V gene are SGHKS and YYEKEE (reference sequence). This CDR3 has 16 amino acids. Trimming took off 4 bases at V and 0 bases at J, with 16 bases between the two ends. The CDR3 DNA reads TGTGCCAGCAGCCCGGGGGCACAGGGGTACCAAGAGACCCAGTACTTC. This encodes CASSPGAQGYQETQYF.

In DNA, the CDR3 is TGTGCCAGCAGTCCGACAGGGTATGGCTACACCTTC. Translated: CASSPTGYGYTF. This chain links TRBV7-9 with TRBJ1-2; 7 nucleotides line up with TRBD1. In germline, CDR1 is SEHNR, CDR2 FQNEAQ (reference sequence). This CDR3 is 12 amino acids long. J lost 5 bases, V lost 6 bases, and 3 bases had no gene match.

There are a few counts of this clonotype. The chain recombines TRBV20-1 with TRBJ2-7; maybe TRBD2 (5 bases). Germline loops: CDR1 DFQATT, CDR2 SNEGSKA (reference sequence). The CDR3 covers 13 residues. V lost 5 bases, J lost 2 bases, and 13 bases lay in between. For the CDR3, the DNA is TGCAGTGCTCAGGAAAGCGGTACCTACGAGCAGTACTTC. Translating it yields CSAQESGTYEQYF.

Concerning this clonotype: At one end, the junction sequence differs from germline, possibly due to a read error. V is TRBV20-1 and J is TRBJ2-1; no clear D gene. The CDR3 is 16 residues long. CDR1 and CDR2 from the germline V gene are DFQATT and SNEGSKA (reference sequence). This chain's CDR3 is CCARDLKGSPYNEQFF. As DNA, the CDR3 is TGCTGTGCTAGAGATCTAAAAGGGTCTCCCTACAATGAGCAGTTCTTC.

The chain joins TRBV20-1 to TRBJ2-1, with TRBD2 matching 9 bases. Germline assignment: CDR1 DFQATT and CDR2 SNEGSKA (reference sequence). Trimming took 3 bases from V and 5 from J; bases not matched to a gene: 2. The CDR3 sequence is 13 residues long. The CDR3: CSASLAGNNEQFF. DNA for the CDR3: TGCAGTGCTAGTCTAGCGGGAAACAATGAGCAGTTCTTC.

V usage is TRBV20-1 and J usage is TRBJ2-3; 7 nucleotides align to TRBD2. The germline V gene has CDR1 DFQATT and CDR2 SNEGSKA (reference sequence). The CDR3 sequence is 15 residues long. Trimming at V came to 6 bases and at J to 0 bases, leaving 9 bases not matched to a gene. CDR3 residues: CSAGLVETSTDTQYF. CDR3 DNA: TGCAGTGCCGGACTAGTCGAGACTAGCACAGATACGCAGTATTTT.

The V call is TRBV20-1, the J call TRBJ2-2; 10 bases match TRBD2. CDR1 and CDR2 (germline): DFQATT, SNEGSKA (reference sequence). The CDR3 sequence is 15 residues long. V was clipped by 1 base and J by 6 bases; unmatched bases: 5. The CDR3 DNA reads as TGCAGTGCTAGAGCACTAGCGGGGACCGCCGGGGAGCTGTTTTTT. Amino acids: CSARALAGTAGELFF.

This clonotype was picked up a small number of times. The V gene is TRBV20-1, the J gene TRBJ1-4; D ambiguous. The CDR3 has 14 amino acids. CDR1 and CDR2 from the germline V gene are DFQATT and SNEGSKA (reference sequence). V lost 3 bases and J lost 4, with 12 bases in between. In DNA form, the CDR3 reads TGCAGTGCTAGCCGAAGGCGGAGTAATGAAAAACTGTTTTTT. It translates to CSASRRRSNEKLFF.

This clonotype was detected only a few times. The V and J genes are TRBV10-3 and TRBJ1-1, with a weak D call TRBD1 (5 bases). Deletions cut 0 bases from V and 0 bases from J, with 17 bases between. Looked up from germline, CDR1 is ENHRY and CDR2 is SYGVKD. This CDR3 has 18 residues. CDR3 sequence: CAISESMRGRDMNTEAFF. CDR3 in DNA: TGTGCCATCAGTGAGTCTATGAGGGGCAGAGACATGAACACTGAAGCTTTCTTT.

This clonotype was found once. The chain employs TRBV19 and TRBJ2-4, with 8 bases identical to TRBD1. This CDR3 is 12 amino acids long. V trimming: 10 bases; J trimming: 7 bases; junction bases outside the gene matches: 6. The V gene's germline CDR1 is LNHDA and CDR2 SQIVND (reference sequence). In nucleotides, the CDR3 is TGTGCCACCCACGGACAGGGTAACATTCAGTACTTC. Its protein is CATHGQGNIQYF.

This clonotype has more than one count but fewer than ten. CDR3 sequence (DNA): TGTGCCAGCAGTTTACTCGTCCCAACCTACGAGCAGTACTTC. This gives the protein CASSLLVPTYEQYF. J is TRBJ2-7 and V is TRBV12-3 or TRBV12-4; D gene unclear. CDR3 length: 14 amino acids. Between the trimmed V and J ends, which lost 2 bases and 2 bases, there was a span of 10 bases.

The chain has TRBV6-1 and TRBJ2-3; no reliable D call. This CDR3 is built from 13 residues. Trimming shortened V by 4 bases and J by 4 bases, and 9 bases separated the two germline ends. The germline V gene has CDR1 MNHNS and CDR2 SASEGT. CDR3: CASSAFSADTQYF. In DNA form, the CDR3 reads TGTGCCAGCAGTGCGTTTTCGGCAGATACGCAGTATTTT.

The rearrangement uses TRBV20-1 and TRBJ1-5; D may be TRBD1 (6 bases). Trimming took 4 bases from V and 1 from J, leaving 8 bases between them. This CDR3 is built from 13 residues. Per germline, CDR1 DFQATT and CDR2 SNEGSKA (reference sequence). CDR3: CSAKGQSNQPQHF. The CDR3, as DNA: TGCAGTGCTAAAGGACAGAGCAATCAGCCCCAGCATTTT.

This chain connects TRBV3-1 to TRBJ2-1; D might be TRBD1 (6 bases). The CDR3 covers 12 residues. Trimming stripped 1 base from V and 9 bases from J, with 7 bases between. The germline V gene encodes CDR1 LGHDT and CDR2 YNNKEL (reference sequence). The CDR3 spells CASSQARGEQFF. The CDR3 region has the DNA TGTGCCAGCAGCCAAGCCAGGGGTGAGCAGTTCTTC.

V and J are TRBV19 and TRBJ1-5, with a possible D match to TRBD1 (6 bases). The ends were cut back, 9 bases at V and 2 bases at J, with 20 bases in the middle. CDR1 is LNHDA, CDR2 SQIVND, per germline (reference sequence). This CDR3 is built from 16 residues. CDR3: CASPGHPKRGNQPQHF. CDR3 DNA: TGTGCCAGCCCGGGACACCCCAAAAGGGGCAATCAGCCCCAGCATTTT.

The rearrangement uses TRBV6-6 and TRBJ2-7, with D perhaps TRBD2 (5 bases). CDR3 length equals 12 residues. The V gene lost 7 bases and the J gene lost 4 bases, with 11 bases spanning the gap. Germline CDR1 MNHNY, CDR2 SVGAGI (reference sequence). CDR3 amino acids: CASNRGEYEQYF. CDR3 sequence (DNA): TGTGCCAGCAATCGTGGGGAGTACGAGCAGTACTTC.

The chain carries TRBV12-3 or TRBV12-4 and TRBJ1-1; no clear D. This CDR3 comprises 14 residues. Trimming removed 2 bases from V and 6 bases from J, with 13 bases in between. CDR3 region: CASSLYAARPEAFF. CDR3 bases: TGTGCCAGCAGTTTATACGCCGCTCGTCCTGAAGCTTTCTTT.

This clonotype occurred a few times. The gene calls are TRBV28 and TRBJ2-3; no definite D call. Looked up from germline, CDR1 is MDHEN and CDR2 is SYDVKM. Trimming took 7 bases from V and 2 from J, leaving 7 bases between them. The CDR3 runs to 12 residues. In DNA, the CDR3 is TGTGCCAGCACCCGGTACACAGATACGCAGTATTTT. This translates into CASTRYTDTQYF.

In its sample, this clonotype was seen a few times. The CDR3 is CATFRGRGTDTQYF. The DNA for the CDR3 is TGTGCCACCTTCCGGGGGCGGGGCACAGATACGCAGTATTTT. The gene calls are TRBV6-1 and TRBJ2-3; D is possibly TRBD1 or TRBD2 (6 bases each). Trimming removed 10 bases from V and 1 base from J, with 15 bases in between. Germline loops: CDR1 MNHNS, CDR2 SASEGT. The CDR3 sequence is 14 residues long.

Here the CDR3 reads CSAYRVKDEKLFF. CDR3 bases: TGCAGTGCTTACAGGGTAAAGGATGAAAAACTGTTTTTT. This rearrangement joins TRBV20-1 to TRBJ1-4, with D tentatively TRBD1 (6 bases). The CDR3 contains 13 residues. Trimming took 5 bases from V and 6 from J, leaving 13 bases between them. Germline CDR1 DFQATT, CDR2 SNEGSKA (reference sequence).

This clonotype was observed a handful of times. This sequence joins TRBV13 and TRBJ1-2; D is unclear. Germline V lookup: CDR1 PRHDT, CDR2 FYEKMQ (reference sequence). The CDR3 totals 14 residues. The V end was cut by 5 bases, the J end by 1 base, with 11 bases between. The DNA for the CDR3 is TGTGCCAGCAGCCAAAGTTCGTATAACTATGGCTACACCTTC. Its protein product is CASSQSSYNYGYTF.

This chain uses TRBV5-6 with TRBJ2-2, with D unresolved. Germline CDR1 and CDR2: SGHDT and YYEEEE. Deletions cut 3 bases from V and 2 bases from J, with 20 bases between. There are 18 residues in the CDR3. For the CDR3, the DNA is TGTGCCAGCAGCTCAATTCTAGGGCCCTTCGAAAACACCGGGGAGCTGTTTTTT. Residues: CASSSILGPFENTGELFF.

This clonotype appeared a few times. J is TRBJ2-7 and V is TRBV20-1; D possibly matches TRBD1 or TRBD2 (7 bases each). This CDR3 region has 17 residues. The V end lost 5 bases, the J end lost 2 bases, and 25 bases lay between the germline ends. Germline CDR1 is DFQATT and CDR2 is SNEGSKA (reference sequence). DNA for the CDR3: TGCAGTGCTGGGGGTGGGGGAGCGGGGACAGCCGCCTACGAGCAGTACTTC. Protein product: CSAGGGGAGTAAYEQYF.

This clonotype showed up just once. CDR3 DNA sequence: TGTGCCAGCAGTCCCCGACCCGGGACAGGGAGCTACAATGAGCAGTTCTTC. Translation: CASSPRPGTGSYNEQFF. The chain links TRBV6-1 to TRBJ2-1; 9 nucleotides match TRBD1. Per germline, CDR1 MNHNS and CDR2 SASEGT. J was trimmed by 3 bases and V by 5 bases; bases with no gene match: 11. The CDR3 totals 17 residues.

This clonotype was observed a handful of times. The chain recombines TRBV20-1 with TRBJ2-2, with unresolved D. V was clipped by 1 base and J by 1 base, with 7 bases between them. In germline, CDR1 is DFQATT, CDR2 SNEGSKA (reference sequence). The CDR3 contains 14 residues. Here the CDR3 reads CSARGTENTGELFF. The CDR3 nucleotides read TGCAGTGCTAGAGGAACAGAGAACACCGGGGAGCTGTTTTTT.

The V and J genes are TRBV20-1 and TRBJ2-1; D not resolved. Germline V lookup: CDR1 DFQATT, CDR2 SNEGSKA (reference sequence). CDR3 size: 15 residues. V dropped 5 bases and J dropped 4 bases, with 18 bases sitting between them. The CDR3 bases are TGCAGTGCTTGGTGGCAGAAGATGAGTTACAATGAGCAGTTCTTC. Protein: CSAWWQKMSYNEQFF.

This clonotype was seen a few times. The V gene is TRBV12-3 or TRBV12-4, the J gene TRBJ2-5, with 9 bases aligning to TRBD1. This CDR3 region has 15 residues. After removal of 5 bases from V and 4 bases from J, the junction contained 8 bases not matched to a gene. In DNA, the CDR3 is TGTGCCAGCAGTCTTACCGGGACAGGGTCAGAGACCCAGTACTTC. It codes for CASSLTGTGSETQYF.